These 3 T cell receptor beta chains came from one sample sequenced in a study of neurological immune-mediated disorders. Regarding time point: longitudinal time-point 1 (baseline). TCRdb analysed the 5' RACE reads with MiXCR anew, one entry per CDR3 protein. The sample lists tens of thousands of distinct CDR3 sequences, roughly 13% seen once, with approximately 4.2% in the top ten. The sequencing sample was made of PBMCs. The receptors come from a female donor with HTLV-1-associated myelopathy (HAM/TSP).

This clonotype has ten or more counts. The V and J genes are TRBV5-1 and TRBJ1-5; 7 bases are shared with TRBD1. Germline V gene data show CDR1 as SGHRS and CDR2 as YFSETQ. The V segment lost 0 bases and the J segment 4 bases; nucleotides outside the gene matches: 4. The CDR3 runs to 15 residues. DNA for the CDR3: TGCGCCAGCAGCTTGGCCCCAGGGGGGAATCAGCCCCAGCATTTT. Its protein product is CASSLAPGGNQPQHF.

Only one count was recorded for this clonotype. The chain combines TRBV3-1 with TRBJ2-3; possibly TRBD2 for D (5 bases). CDR1 is LGHDT and CDR2 is YNNKEL in the germline V gene (reference sequence). CDR3 length equals 15 residues. The V end was cut by 0 bases, the J end by 7 bases, with 14 bases between. The CDR3 DNA is TGTGCCAGCAGCCAAGAAGATGAGGGTAGGAATACGCAGTATTTT. The encoded protein is CASSQEDEGRNTQYF.

This clonotype was detected ten times or more. The gene calls are TRBV7-9 and TRBJ1-5; tentatively, D is TRBD1 (5 bases). Trimming left V 5 bases short and J 4 bases short, with 12 bases between. The CDR3 runs to 14 residues. CDR1 SEHNR and CDR2 FQNEAQ come from the germline V gene (reference sequence). In nucleotides, the CDR3 is TGTGCCAGCAGCACAGGCAGGGTGAATCAGCCCCAGCATTTT. Translation gives CASSTGRVNQPQHF.